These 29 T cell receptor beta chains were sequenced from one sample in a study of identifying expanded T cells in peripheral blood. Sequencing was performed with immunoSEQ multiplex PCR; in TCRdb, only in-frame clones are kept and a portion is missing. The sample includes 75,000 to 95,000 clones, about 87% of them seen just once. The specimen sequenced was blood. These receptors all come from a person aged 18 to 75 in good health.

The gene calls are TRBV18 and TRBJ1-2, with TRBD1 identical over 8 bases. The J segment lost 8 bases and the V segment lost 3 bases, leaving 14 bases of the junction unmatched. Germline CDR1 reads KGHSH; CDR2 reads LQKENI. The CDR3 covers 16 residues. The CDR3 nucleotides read TGTGCCAGCTCACCCCCGGGACAGGCCATTAAACAAGGCTACACCTTC. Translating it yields CASSPPGQAIKQGYTF.

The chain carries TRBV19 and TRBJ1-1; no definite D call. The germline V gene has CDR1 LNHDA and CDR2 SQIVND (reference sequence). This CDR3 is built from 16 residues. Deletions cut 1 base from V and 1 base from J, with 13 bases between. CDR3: CASSIGLTERNTEAFF. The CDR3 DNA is TGTGCCAGTAGTATAGGGTTGACCGAGCGGAACACTGAAGCTTTCTTT.

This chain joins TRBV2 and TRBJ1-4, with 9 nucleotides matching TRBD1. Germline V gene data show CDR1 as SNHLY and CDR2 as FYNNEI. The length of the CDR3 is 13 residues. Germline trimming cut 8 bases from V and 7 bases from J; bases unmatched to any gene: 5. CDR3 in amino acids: CASFRDRVEKLFF. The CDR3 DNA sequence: TGTGCCAGCTTCAGGGACAGGGTTGAAAAACTGTTTTTT.

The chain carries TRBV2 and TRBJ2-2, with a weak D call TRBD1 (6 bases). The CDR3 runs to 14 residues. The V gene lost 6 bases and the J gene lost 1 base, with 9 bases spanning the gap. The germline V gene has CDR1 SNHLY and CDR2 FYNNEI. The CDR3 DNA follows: TGTGCCAGCAGGGAGACAGGGAACACCGGGGAGCTGTTTTTT. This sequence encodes CASRETGNTGELFF.

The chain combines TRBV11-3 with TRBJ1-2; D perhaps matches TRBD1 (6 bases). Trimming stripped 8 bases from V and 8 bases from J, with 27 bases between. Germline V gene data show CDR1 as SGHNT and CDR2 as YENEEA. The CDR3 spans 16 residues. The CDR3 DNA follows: TGTGCCAGCGCCCCACTTGTCTCGACAGGACCGGACGGCTACACCTTC. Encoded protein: CASAPLVSTGPDGYTF.

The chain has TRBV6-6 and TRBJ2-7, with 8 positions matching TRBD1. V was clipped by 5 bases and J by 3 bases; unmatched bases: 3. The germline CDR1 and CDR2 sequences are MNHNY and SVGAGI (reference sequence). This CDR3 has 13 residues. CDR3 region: CASSTGGNYEQYF. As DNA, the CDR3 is TGTGCCAGCAGTACAGGGGGAAACTACGAGCAGTACTTC.

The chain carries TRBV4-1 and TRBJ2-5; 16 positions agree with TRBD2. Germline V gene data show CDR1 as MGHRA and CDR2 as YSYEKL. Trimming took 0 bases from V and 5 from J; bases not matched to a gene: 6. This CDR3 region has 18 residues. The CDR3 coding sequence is TGCGCCAGCAGCCAAGACCTAGGGACTAGCGGGAGGGACGAGACCCAGTACTTC. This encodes CASSQDLGTSGRDETQYF.

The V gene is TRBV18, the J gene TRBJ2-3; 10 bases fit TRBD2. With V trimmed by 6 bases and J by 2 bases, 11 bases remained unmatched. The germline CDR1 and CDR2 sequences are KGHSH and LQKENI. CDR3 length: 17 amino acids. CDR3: CASSRTQLAGLTDTQYF. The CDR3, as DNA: TGTGCCAGCTCCCGGACCCAACTAGCGGGGCTCACAGATACGCAGTATTTT.

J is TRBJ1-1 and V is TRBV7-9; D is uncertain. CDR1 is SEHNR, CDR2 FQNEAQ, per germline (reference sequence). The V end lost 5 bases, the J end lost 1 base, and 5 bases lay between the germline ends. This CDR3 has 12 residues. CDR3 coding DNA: TGTGCCAGCAGCGTCAAGAACACTGAAGCTTTCTTT. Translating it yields CASSVKNTEAFF.

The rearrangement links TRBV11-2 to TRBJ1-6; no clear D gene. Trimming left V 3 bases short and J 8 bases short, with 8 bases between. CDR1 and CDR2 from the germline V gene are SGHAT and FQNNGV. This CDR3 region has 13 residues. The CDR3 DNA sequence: TGTGCCAGCAGCTTTCTCGCAGATTCACCCCTCCACTTT. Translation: CASSFLADSPLHF.

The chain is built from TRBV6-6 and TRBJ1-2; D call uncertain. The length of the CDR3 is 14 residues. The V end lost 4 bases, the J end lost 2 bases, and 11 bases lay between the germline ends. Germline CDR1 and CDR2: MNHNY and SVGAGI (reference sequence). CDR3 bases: TGTGCCAGCAGTTTCCGCGAGGGAAACTATGGCTACACCTTC. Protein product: CASSFREGNYGYTF.

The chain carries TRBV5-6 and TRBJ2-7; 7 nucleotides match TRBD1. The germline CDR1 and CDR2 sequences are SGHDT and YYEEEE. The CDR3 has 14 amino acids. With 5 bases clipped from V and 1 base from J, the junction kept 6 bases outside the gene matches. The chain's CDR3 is CASSRQGLSYEQYF. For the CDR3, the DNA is TGTGCCAGCAGTAGACAGGGATTATCCTACGAGCAGTACTTC.

The CDR3 coding sequence is TGTGCCAGCAGCGCTGGGGGGAGCTCCTACGAGCAGTACTTC. Translation gives CASSAGGSSYEQYF. This chain links TRBV13 with TRBJ2-7, with a weak D call TRBD2 (6 bases). The germline V gene has CDR1 PRHDT and CDR2 FYEKMQ (reference sequence). Trimming stripped 5 bases from V and 0 bases from J, with 11 bases between. The length of the CDR3 is 14 residues.

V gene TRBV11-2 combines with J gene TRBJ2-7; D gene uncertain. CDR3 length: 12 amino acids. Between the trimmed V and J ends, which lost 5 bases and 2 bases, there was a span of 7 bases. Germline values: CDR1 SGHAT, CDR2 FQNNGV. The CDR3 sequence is CASSPLPYEQYF. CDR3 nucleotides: TGTGCCAGCAGCCCCCTGCCCTACGAGCAGTACTTC. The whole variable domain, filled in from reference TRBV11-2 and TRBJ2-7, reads EAGVAQSPRYKIIEKRQSVAFWCNPISGHATLYWYQQILGQGPKLLIQFQNNGVVDDSQLPKDRFSAERLKGVDSTLKIQPAKLEDSAVYLCASSPLPYEQYFGPGTRLTVT.

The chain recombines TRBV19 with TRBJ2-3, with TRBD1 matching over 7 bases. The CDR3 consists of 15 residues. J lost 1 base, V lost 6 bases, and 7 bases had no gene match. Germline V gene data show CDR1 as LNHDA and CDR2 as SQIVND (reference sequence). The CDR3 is CASSDRADGTDTQYF. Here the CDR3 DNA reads TGTGCCAGTAGCGACAGGGCGGATGGCACAGATACGCAGTATTTT.

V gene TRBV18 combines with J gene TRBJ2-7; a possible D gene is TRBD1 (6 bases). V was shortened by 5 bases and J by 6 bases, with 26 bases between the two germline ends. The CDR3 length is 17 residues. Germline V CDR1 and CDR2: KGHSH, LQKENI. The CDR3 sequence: CASSSLPPGQGDIEQYF. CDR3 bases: TGTGCCAGCTCATCCCTACCTCCGGGACAAGGCGATATCGAGCAGTACTTC.

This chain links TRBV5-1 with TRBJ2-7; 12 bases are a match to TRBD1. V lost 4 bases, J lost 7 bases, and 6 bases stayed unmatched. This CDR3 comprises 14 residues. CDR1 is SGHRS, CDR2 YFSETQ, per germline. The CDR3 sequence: CASSVGQGAREQYF. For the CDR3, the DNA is TGCGCCAGCAGCGTGGGACAGGGGGCGCGGGAGCAGTACTTC.

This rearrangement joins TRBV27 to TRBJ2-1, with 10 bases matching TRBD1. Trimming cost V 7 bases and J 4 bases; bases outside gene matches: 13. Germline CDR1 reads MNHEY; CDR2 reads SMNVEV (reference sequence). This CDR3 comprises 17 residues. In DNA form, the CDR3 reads TGTGCCAGCACCTTGGCCCTCCGGGACAGGGGTTACAATGAGCAGTTCTTC. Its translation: CASTLALRDRGYNEQFF.

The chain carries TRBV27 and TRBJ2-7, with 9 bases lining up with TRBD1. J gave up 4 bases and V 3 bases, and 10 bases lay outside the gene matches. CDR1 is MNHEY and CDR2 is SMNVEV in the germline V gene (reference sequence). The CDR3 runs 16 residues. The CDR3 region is CASSLGPGTGTYEQYF. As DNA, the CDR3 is TGTGCCAGCAGTTTGGGCCCCGGGACAGGGACTTACGAGCAGTACTTC.

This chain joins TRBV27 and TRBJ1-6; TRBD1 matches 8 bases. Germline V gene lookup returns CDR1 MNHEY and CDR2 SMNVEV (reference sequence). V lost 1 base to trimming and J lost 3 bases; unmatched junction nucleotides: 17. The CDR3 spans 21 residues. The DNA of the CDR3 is TGTGCCAGCAGTTTATGGATATCGGGACAGGATTACTCAGGCTATAATTCACCCCTCCACTTT. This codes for CASSLWISGQDYSGYNSPLHF.

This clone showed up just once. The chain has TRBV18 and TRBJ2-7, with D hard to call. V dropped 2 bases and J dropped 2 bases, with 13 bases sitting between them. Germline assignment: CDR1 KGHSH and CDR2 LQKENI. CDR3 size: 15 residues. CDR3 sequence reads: CASSPGSQNPYEQYF. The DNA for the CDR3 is TGTGCCAGCTCACCAGGCAGCCAAAACCCCTACGAGCAGTACTTC.

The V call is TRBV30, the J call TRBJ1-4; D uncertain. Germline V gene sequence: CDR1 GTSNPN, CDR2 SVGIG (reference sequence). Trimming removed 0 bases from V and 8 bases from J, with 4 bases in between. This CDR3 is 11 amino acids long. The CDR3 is CAWSVQEKLFF. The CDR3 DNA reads TGTGCCTGGAGTGTACAGGAAAAACTGTTTTTT. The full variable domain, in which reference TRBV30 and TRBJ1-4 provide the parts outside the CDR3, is SQTIHQWPATLVQPVGSPLSLECTVEGTSNPNLYWYRQAAGRGLQLLFYSVGIGQISSEVPQNLSASRPQDRQFILSSKKLLLSDSGFYLCAWSVQEKLFFGSGTQLSVL.

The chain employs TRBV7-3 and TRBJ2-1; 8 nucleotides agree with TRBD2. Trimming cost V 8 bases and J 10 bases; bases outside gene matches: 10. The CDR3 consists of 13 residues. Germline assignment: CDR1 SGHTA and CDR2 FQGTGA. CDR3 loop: CASDSGIPREQFF. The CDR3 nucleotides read TGTGCCAGCGATAGCGGGATACCCAGAGAGCAGTTCTTC. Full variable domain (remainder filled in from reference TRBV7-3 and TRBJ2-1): GAGVSQTPSNKVTEKGKYVELRCDPISGHTALYWYRQSLGQGPEFLIYFQGTGAADDSGLPNDRFFAVRPEGSVSTLKIQRTERGDSAVYLCASDSGIPREQFFGPGTRLTVL.

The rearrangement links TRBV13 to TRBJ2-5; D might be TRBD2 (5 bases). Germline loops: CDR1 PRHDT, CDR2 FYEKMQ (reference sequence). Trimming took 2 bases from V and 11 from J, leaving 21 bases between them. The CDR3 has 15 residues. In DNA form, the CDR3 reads TGTGCCAGCAGCTTACCGCTTTCGGCGGCCCCGGGGCAGTACTTC. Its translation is CASSLPLSAAPGQYF. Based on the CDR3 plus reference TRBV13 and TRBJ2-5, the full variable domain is AAGVIQSPRHLIKEKRETATLKCYPIPRHDTVYWYQQGPGQDPQFLISFYEKMQSDKGSIPDRFSAQQFSDYHSELNMSSLELGDSALYFCASSLPLSAAPGQYFGPGTRLLVL.

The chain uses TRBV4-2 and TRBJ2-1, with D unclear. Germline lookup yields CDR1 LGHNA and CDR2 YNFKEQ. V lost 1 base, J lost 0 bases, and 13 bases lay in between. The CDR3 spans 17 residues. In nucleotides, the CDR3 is TGTGCCAGCAGCCAAGTCCTCGGAGTAAGCTCCTACAATGAGCAGTTCTTC. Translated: CASSQVLGVSSYNEQFF.

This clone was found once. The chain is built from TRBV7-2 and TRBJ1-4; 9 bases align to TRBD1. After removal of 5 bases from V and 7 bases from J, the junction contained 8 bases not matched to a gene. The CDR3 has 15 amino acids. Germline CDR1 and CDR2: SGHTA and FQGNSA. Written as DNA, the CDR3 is TGTGCCAGCAGCCGCACCGGGACAGGGACTGAAAAACTGTTTTTT. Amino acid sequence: CASSRTGTGTEKLFF.

CDR3 protein: CASREGLGAGELFF. The DNA of the CDR3 is TGTGCCAGCAGGGAGGGTTTGGGCGCCGGGGAGCTGTTTTTT. The V and J genes are TRBV2 and TRBJ2-2; the D gene is possibly TRBD2 (6 bases). The CDR3 is 14 amino acids. Germline CDR1 is SNHLY and CDR2 is FYNNEI. The V end was cut by 6 bases, the J end by 6 bases, with 14 bases between.

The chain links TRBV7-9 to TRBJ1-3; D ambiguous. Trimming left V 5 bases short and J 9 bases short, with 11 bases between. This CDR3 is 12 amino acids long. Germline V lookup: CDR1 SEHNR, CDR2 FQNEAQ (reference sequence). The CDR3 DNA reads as TGTGCCAGCAGCCCCCTCGGCGTCACCATATATTTT. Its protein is CASSPLGVTIYF.

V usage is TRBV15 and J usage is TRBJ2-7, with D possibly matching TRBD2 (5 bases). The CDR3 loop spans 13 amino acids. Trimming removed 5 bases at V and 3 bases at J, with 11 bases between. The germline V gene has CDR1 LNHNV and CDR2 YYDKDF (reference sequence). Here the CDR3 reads CATSFGGNYEQYF. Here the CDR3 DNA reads TGTGCCACCAGCTTCGGAGGAAACTACGAGCAGTACTTC.